The next 27 T cell receptor beta chains were all read from a single sample in a study of T cells after yellow fever vaccination. TCRdb recomputed calls from the 5' RACE reads with MiXCR, one row per CDR3 protein. The sample comprises 99,000 or so distinct CDR3 sequences, 5.8% of which are singletons, and about 38% rests with the top ten. Sequenced here: CD8+ T cells sorted from PBMCs, sampled 10 days after the yellow fever booster vaccination. The source of these receptors is a man younger than 30 who received the YFV17D yellow fever vaccine.

This clonotype appeared many times. This rearrangement joins TRBV7-9 to TRBJ1-2; 7 nucleotides align to TRBD1. V lost 8 bases to trimming and J lost 4 bases; unmatched junction nucleotides: 13. Germline CDR1 SEHNR, CDR2 FQNEAQ (reference sequence). The CDR3 totals 15 residues. The CDR3 loop is CASVPGQGVFYGYTF. CDR3 nucleotide sequence: TGTGCCAGCGTTCCGGGGCAGGGGGTCTTCTATGGCTACACCTTC.

Many counts were recorded for this clonotype. The chain is built from TRBV18 and TRBJ2-5; D is perhaps TRBD1 or TRBD2 (6 bases each). There are 15 residues in the CDR3. Germline-derived CDR1 and CDR2 are KGHSH and LQKENI. V lost 1 base and J lost 6, with 15 bases in between. The CDR3 protein is CASSPLGQGRKTQYF. The CDR3 DNA reads as TGTGCCAGCTCACCACTGGGGCAGGGGAGGAAGACCCAGTACTTC.

This clonotype was observed a few times. The rearrangement joins TRBV3-1 to TRBJ2-5; TRBD2 matches at 8 bases. Germline lookup yields CDR1 LGHDT and CDR2 YNNKEL (reference sequence). V trimming: 1 base; J trimming: 2 bases; junction bases outside the gene matches: 3. The CDR3 is 15 residues long. Here the CDR3 reads CASSQVIAGQETQYF. The CDR3 coding sequence is TGTGCCAGCAGCCAAGTGATAGCGGGGCAAGAGACCCAGTACTTC.

V and J are TRBV12-3 or TRBV12-4 and TRBJ2-2; 13 bases agree with TRBD2. The J segment lost 6 bases and the V segment lost 6 bases, leaving 7 bases of the junction unmatched. This CDR3 is 16 amino acids long. The CDR3: CASRPTSGGAAGELFF. The CDR3 DNA follows: TGTGCCAGCAGACCAACTAGCGGGGGGGCGGCCGGGGAGCTGTTTTTT.

This clonotype was seen many times. V gene TRBV3-1 combines with J gene TRBJ2-3; maybe TRBD1 (6 bases). The CDR3 is 15 residues long. Per germline, CDR1 LGHDT and CDR2 YNNKEL (reference sequence). V lost 4 bases and J 2 bases, leaving 13 bases between the germline ends. CDR3 in amino acids: CASSLRTDNTDTQYF. CDR3 DNA: TGTGCCAGCAGCCTTCGGACAGACAACACAGATACGCAGTATTTT.

This chain links TRBV6-1 with TRBJ1-5; D is undetermined. V was pared by 2 bases and J by 0 bases, with 20 bases between. There are 19 residues in the CDR3. The V gene's germline CDR1 is MNHNS and CDR2 SASEGT. The CDR3 sequence: CASSEISIVRYYSNQPQHF. Here the CDR3 DNA reads TGTGCCAGCAGTGAAATTTCCATTGTTAGATATTATAGCAATCAGCCCCAGCATTTT.

The table lists this clonotype with many counts. V is TRBV20-1 and J is TRBJ1-2; D unresolved. The CDR3 consists of 17 residues. V dropped 2 bases and J dropped 4 bases, with 23 bases sitting between them. The V gene's germline CDR1 is DFQATT and CDR2 SNEGSKA (reference sequence). The DNA for the CDR3 is TGCAGTGCTAGACCGTTGGGGATTTCGGTCTCCTTCTATGGCTACACCTTC. It yields the protein CSARPLGISVSFYGYTF.

This clonotype was picked up a small number of times. The V call is TRBV15, the J call TRBJ2-1, with D unclear. This CDR3 contains 13 residues. Germline assignment: CDR1 LNHNV and CDR2 YYDKDF (reference sequence). Between the trimmed V and J ends, which lost 5 bases and 5 bases, there was a span of 10 bases. In nucleotides, the CDR3 is TGTGCCACCAGCGGATGGGCCAACAATGAGCAGTTCTTC. It encodes CATSGWANNEQFF.

This clonotype was observed a few times. The chain uses TRBV24-1 and TRBJ2-5, with D unresolved. Germline CDR1 KGHDR, CDR2 SFDVKD. This CDR3 region has 15 residues. The ends were cut back, 2 bases at V and 2 bases at J, with 11 bases in the middle. CDR3 amino acids: CATSDSNSPQETQYF. Written as DNA, the CDR3 is TGTGCCACCAGTGATTCCAATTCCCCGCAAGAGACCCAGTACTTC.

This clonotype was seen ten or more times. V gene TRBV2 combines with J gene TRBJ2-3; D uncertain. The CDR3 consists of 13 residues. The germline CDR1 and CDR2 sequences are SNHLY and FYNNEI. Trimming took off 8 bases at V and 4 bases at J, with 13 bases between the two ends. CDR3 residues: CASGESSADTQYF. CDR3 sequence (DNA): TGTGCCAGCGGAGAGAGCTCCGCAGATACGCAGTATTTT.

The table lists this clonotype with a few counts. This chain uses TRBV5-1 with TRBJ1-5; TRBD1 matches at 10 bases. The germline V gene has CDR1 SGHRS and CDR2 YFSETQ. CDR3 size: 16 residues. Trimming at V came to 1 base and at J to 6 bases, leaving 7 bases not matched to a gene. CDR3 sequence: CASSLTPGQGTQPQHF. The DNA of the CDR3 is TGCGCCAGCAGCTTGACGCCGGGACAGGGGACTCAGCCCCAGCATTTT. Full variable domain (outside the CDR3, taken from reference TRBV5-1 and TRBJ1-5): KAGVTQTPRYLIKTRGQQVTLSCSPISGHRSVSWYQQTPGQGLQFLFEYFSETQRNKGNFPGRFSGRQFSNSRSEMNVSTLELGDSALYLCASSLTPGQGTQPQHFGDGTRLSIL.

This clonotype was detected ten times or more. J is TRBJ1-1 and V is TRBV5-1; the match to TRBD1 covers 7 bases. The V and J ends lost 3 bases and 4 bases, in that order; junction bases with no gene match: 9. The CDR3 length is 15 residues. Germline-derived CDR1 and CDR2 are SGHRS and YFSETQ. DNA for the CDR3: TGCGCCAGCAGCTCCACAGGGGCTGTGGGCACTGAAGCTTTCTTT. This encodes CASSSTGAVGTEAFF.

The table lists this clonotype with a few counts. The chain has TRBV12-3 or TRBV12-4 and TRBJ2-4, with TRBD2 matching 8 bases. V was pared by 6 bases and J by 0 bases, with 4 bases of the junction left unmatched. This CDR3 comprises 15 residues. The CDR3 spells CASSSGGLAKNIQYF. The CDR3 DNA sequence: TGTGCCAGCAGCTCGGGGGGGCTAGCCAAAAACATTCAGTACTTC.

This chain links TRBV5-5 with TRBJ1-5; 9 bases agree with TRBD1. V shed 4 bases and J 7 bases; nucleotides not matched to a gene: 6. The CDR3 is 14 residues long. Germline V gene data show CDR1 as SGHKS and CDR2 as YYEKEE (reference sequence). The chain's CDR3 is CASSIGTGKQPQHF. In DNA form, the CDR3 reads TGTGCCAGCAGCATCGGGACAGGGAAACAGCCCCAGCATTTT. Full variable domain (rest looked up from reference TRBV5-5 and TRBJ1-5): DAGVTQSPTHLIKTRGQQVTLRCSPISGHKSVSWYQQVLGQGPQFIFQYYEKEERGRGNFPDRFSARQFPNYSSELNVNALLLGDSALYLCASSIGTGKQPQHFGDGTRLSIL.

The chain carries TRBV24-1 and TRBJ2-1, with D perhaps TRBD1 (5 bases). The CDR3 consists of 14 residues. V lost 4 bases and J 6 bases, leaving 12 bases between the germline ends. Germline V CDR1 and CDR2: KGHDR, SFDVKD. DNA for the CDR3: TGTGCCACCAGTGAGCTGAATCAGGGCAATGAGCAGTTCTTC. Its translation: CATSELNQGNEQFF.

This clonotype has only a few counts. This sequence joins TRBV5-1 and TRBJ1-1; 8 nucleotides line up with TRBD1. Germline trimming cut 4 bases from V and 1 base from J; bases unmatched to any gene: 3. This CDR3 has 14 amino acids. Germline CDR1 and CDR2: SGHRS and YFSETQ. CDR3 DNA sequence: TGCGCCAGCAGCCACGGACAGGGGAACACTGAAGCTTTCTTT. It is translated as CASSHGQGNTEAFF.

This clonotype was found many times. The V gene is TRBV9, the J gene TRBJ2-2; TRBD1 is a possible D gene (6 bases). Deletions cut 3 bases from V and 7 bases from J, with 22 bases between. The germline V gene encodes CDR1 SGDLS and CDR2 YYNGEE. The CDR3 consists of 17 residues. The CDR3 bases are TGTGCCAGCAGCGCTGTTTCCGGACAGCTTAGGGACGGGGAGCTGTTTTTT. As protein: CASSAVSGQLRDGELFF.

This rearrangement joins TRBV6-5 to TRBJ2-5, with 9 bases identical to TRBD2. The junction had 4 bases not matched to a gene; V was cut back by 0 bases and J by 5 bases. This CDR3 region has 15 residues. Germline-derived CDR1 and CDR2 are MNHEY and SVGAGI. The CDR3 DNA follows: TGTGCCAGCAGTTACTCGGGCGGGGGGGCTGAGACCCAGTACTTC. It yields the protein CASSYSGGGAETQYF.

This clonotype was detected many times. The chain has TRBV6-2 or TRBV6-3 and TRBJ2-7, with D perhaps given as TRBD1 or TRBD2 (6 bases each). Looked up from germline, CDR1 is MNHEY and CDR2 is SVGEGT. This CDR3 is built from 16 residues. Deletions cut 2 bases from V and 1 base from J, with 15 bases between. The CDR3 sequence: CASSYDPQGRSYEQYV. The CDR3 DNA follows: TGTGCCAGCAGTTACGATCCCCAGGGGAGGTCCTACGAGCAGTACGTC.

V usage is TRBV27 and J usage is TRBJ1-5; D remains ambiguous. With 0 bases removed from V and 5 bases from J, the gap between germline ends came to 11 bases. CDR1 is MNHEY and CDR2 is SMNVEV in the germline V gene (reference sequence). CDR3 length: 15 residues. The CDR3 here is CASSLSIQEDQPQHF. CDR3 nucleotides: TGTGCCAGCAGTTTATCTATCCAGGAGGATCAGCCCCAGCATTTT.

The chain joins TRBV4-3 to TRBJ1-1, with 8 bases fitting TRBD1. This CDR3 has 17 residues. With 0 bases clipped from V and 2 bases from J, the junction kept 8 bases outside the gene matches. The germline V gene has CDR1 LGHNA and CDR2 YSLEER. The CDR3 sequence is CASSQDPRAGGNTEAFF. The CDR3 nucleotides read TGCGCCAGCAGCCAAGACCCCCGGGCAGGGGGCAACACTGAAGCTTTCTTT.

The sample holds a few counts of this clonotype. V and J are TRBV29-1 and TRBJ1-1, with D possibly matching TRBD1 (5 bases). Germline V gene data show CDR1 as SQVTM and CDR2 as ANQGSEA. Trimming removed 5 bases at V and 4 bases at J, with 11 bases between. This CDR3 has 12 residues. CDR3 sequence reads: CSVIGGTTEAFF. The CDR3 DNA reads TGCAGCGTTATTGGGGGAACCACTGAAGCTTTCTTT.

The chain combines TRBV20-1 with TRBJ2-1; maybe TRBD2 (6 bases). CDR3 length: 12 amino acids. Germline V gene sequence: CDR1 DFQATT, CDR2 SNEGSKA (reference sequence). DNA of the CDR3: TGCAGCGCAGGGAGGTTGTTCAATGAGCAGTTCTTC. It is translated as CSAGRLFNEQFF.

This clonotype has a handful of counts. CDR3 in amino acids: CASSPGGGGTGGLSDEAFF. The DNA of the CDR3 is TGTGCCAGCAGTCCCGGAGGGGGGGGGACAGGGGGTTTGTCGGATGAAGCTTTCTTT. This chain connects TRBV12-3 or TRBV12-4 to TRBJ1-1; 11 bases map to TRBD1. Trimming cost V 5 bases and J 7 bases; bases outside gene matches: 21. The CDR3 totals 19 residues.

This clonotype was detected a few times. This chain connects TRBV7-8 to TRBJ1-2, with D tentatively TRBD1 (5 bases). This CDR3 spans 15 amino acids. Germline V gene sequence: CDR1 SGHVS, CDR2 FQNEAQ. Trimming pared 4 bases from V and 3 bases from J, leaving 15 bases between. The CDR3 is CASSSREFSDYGYTF. The CDR3 bases are TGTGCCAGCAGCTCCAGGGAGTTTAGTGACTATGGCTACACCTTC. Drawing the rest from reference TRBV7-8 and TRBJ1-2, the complete variable domain is GAGVSQSPRYKVAKRGQDVALRCDPISGHVSLFWYQQALGQGPEFLTYFQNEAQLDKSGLPSDRFFAERPEGSVSTLKIQRTQQEDSAVYLCASSSREFSDYGYTFGSGTRLTVV.

The rearrangement links TRBV7-9 to TRBJ2-3; tentative D call: TRBD2 (6 bases). Germline CDR1 SEHNR, CDR2 FQNEAQ (reference sequence). There are 15 residues in the CDR3. V was trimmed by 5 bases and J by 6 bases, leaving 18 bases between them. CDR3: CASSPSTGELDTQYF. CDR3 nucleotide sequence: TGTGCCAGCAGCCCCTCCACGGGGGAGTTGGATACGCAGTATTTT.

This clonotype came up many times. The chain has TRBV3-1 and TRBJ2-7; no reliable D call. Germline-derived CDR1 and CDR2 are LGHDT and YNNKEL (reference sequence). Between the trimmed V and J ends, which lost 0 bases and 5 bases, there was a span of 11 bases. This CDR3 spans 14 amino acids. The CDR3 reads CASSQDKARDEQYF. DNA of the CDR3: TGTGCCAGCAGCCAAGATAAGGCTCGCGACGAGCAGTACTTC.